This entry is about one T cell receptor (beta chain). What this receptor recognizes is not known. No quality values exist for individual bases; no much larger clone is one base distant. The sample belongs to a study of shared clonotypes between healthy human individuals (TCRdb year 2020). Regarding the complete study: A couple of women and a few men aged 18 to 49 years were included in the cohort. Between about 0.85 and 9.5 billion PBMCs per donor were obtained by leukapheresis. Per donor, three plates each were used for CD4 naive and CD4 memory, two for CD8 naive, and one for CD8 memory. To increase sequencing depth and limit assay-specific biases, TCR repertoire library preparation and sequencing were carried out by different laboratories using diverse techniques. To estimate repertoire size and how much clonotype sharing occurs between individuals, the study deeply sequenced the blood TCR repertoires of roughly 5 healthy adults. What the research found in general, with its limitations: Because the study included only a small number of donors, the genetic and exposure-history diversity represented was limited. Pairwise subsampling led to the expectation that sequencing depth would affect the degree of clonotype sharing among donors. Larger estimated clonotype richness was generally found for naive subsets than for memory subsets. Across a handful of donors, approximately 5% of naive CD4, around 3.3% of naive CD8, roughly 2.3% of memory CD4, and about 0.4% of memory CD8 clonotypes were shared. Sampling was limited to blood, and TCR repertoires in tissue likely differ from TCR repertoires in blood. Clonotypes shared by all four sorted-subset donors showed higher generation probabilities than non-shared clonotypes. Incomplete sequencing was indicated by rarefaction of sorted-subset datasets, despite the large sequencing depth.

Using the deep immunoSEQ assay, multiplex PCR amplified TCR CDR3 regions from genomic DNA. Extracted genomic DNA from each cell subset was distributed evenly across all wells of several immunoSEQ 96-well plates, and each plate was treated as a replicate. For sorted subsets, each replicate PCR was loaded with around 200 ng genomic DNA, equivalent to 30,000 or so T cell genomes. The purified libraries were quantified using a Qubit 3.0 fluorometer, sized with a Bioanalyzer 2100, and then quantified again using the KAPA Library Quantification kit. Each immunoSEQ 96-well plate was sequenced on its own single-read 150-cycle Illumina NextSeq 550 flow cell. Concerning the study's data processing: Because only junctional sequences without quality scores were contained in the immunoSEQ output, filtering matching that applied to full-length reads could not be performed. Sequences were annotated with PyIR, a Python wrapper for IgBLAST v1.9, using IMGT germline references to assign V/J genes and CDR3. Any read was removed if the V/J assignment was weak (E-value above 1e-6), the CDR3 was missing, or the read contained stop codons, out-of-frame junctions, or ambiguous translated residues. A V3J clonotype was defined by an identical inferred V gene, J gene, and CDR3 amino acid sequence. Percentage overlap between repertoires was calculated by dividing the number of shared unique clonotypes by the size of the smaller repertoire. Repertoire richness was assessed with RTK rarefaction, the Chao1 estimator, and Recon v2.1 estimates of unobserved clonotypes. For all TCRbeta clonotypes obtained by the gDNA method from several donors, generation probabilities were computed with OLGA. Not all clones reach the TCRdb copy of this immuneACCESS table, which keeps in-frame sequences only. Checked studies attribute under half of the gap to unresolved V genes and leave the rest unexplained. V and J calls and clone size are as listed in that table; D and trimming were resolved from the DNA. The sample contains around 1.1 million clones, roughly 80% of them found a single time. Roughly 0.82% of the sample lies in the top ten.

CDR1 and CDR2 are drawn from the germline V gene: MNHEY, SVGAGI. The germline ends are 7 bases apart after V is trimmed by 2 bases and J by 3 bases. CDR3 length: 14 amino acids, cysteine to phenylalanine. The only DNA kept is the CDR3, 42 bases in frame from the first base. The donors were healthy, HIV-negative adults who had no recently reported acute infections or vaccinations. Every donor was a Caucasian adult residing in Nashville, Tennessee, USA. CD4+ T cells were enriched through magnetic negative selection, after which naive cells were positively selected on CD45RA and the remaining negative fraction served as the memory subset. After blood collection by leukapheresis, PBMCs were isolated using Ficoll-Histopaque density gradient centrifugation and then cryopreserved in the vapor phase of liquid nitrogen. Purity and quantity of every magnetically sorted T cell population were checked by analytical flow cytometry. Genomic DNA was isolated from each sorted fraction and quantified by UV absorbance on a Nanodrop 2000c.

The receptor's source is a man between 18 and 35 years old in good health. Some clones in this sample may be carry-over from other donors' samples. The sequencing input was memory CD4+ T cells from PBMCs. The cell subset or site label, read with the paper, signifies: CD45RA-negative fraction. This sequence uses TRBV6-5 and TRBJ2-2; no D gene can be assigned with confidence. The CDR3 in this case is CASSYGVYTGELFF. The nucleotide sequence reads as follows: TGTGCCAGCAGTTACGGGGTCTACACCGGGGAGCTGTTTTTT.